This T cell receptor beta chain is drawn from a study of blood T cell repertoires in COVID-19 (TCRdb year 2020). About the study as a whole: Samples from collaborators originated in the United States, Italy and Spain and spanned both the acute and convalescent phases of COVID-19. A de-identified subject ID, COVID-19 status, age in years and sex were almost always included in the sample metadata. The material from the prospective study consisted of cDNA or gDNA derived from T cells, B-cell-depleted T cells, or PBMCs. Deeply sampled blood TCRbeta repertoires from subjects exposed to, actively infected with, or recovered from COVID-19 were included in the dataset. The repertoires were made available in a free public database intended to serve as a resource for research on the immune response to SARS-CoV-2. Where available, HLA class I and class II types were obtained from metadata supplied by the sample provider rather than from assay-based typing. The samples were drawn from the first 160 participants of the ongoing ImmuneRACE study and from 950 to 1,500 subjects provided by 6 global collaborators. Study-level results and caveats: The amount of clinical and demographic metadata varied by source and participant and was provided uncurated.

The CDR3 contains 14 residues, cysteine and phenylalanine counted. Of the read, only the CDR3 DNA is kept; its 42 bases are in frame from base 1. Sequences SGDLS (CDR1) and YYNGEE (CDR2) are obtained from the germline V gene. The junction carries 5 bases between V and J, which are trimmed by 0 bases and 0 bases respectively. Each collaborating institution followed its own protocols to collect whole blood in K2EDTA tubes. For TCRbeta analysis, collaborators shipped samples as frozen whole blood, isolated PBMCs, or DNA extracted from either of those sample types. As concerns this clone: Its antigen has not been determined. No much larger clonotype is one base removed from it; base qualities were not supplied. Other DNA sequences within the sample encode an identical CDR3.

TCRbeta CDR3 regions were amplified from genomic DNA by means of the immunoSEQ Assay, a bias-controlled multiplex PCR. The study's own analysis went as follows. Within the assay, amplification of reference gene primers was used to estimate how many nucleated cells each sample contained. To quantify the absolute abundance of each unique TCRbeta CDR3 rearrangement, sequence reads were collapsed and filtered. For each sample, productive Simpson clonality was calculated as the square root of Simpson's diversity index across productive rearrangements. TCRdb carries this immuneACCESS record with in-frame sequences only. Its versions omit some clonotypes, under half of them owing to an unresolved V gene in the studies checked, with the rest unexplained. V, J and clone size were drawn from that table, and D and trimming were deduced from the DNA. The sample includes 150,000 or so clones, with roughly four fifths observed a single time. The top ten constitute approximately 4.5% of the sample.

This chain joins TRBV9 to TRBJ2-3; a tentative D call is TRBD2 (5 bases match). The sequencing sample was made of peripheral blood. The clonotype was recovered from a woman aged 80 or over with active or convalescent COVID-19. At the DNA level, the sequence is TGTGCCAGCAGCGTAGGAGGGAGCACAGATACGCAGTATTTT. It translates to CASSVGGSTDTQYF.